This T cell receptor beta chain was sequenced during a study of blood T cells in healthy people across ages. CDR1 is SGDLS and CDR2 is YYNGEE in the germline V gene. The CDR3 has 15 amino acids. Trimming cost V 4 bases and J 4 bases, with 15 bases left between them. Study results and caveats: Long-lived donors carried more naive CD4+ cells and greater diversity than aged donors.

Primers used in a second PCR of about 6 to 11 cycles were a sample-barcoded 5' primer and a J-beta primer mix. TCRdb re-called the 5' RACE reads through MiXCR, storing one row per CDR3 protein. The profile shows around 1,900,000 distinct CDR3 sequences, about two fifths of them singletons. As regards this clonotype: No antigen is known for it.

This TCR derives from a human donor in good health. Material: blood. The chain combines TRBV9 with TRBJ1-3; D remains unclear. CDR3 sequence (DNA): TGTGCCAGCAGCTTGGACGACCTCTCGGGAAACACCATATATTTT. Its protein product is CASSLDDLSGNTIYF.